This T cell receptor (beta chain) was sequenced for a study of T-cell reconstitution after alpha-beta-depleted transplantation in children. This clonotype was detected ten times or more. Compared with germline, one end of the junction differs, possibly owing to a read error. Construction of the TCRbeta library involved unique molecular identifiers. In TCRdb, the PCR reads were re-called with MiXCR into one record per CDR3 protein. The sample holds about 20,000 distinct CDR3 sequences, 11% seen once. This CDR3 comprises 16 residues. The germline CDR1 and CDR2 sequences are SGHTA and FQGNSA. The sequence was obtained from a human donor who donated a stem cell graft to a child with chronic granulomatous disease. This rearrangement joins TRBV7-2 to TRBJ2-5; D is undetermined. The material was PBMCs from the stem cell graft donor, obtained from the stem cell graft. The CDR3 sequence: CASTLNPRLSQETQYF. The CDR3 DNA is TGTGCCAGCACCTTAAACCCTAGGCTATCTCAAGAGACCCAGTACTTC.